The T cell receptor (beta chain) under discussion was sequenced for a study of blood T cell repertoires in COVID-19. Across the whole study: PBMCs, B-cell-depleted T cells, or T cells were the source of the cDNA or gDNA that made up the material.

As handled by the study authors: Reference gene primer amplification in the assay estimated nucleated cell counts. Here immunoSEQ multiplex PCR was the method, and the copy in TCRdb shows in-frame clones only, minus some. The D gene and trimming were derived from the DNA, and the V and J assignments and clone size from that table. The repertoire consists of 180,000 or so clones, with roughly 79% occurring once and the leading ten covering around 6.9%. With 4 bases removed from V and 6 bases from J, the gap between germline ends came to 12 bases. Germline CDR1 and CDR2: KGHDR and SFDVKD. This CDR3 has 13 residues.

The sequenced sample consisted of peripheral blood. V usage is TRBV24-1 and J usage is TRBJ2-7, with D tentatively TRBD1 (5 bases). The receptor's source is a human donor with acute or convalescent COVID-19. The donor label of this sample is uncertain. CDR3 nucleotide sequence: TGTGCCACCAGTGAGGCAGGGCGCCCCGAGCAGTACTTC. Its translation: CATSEAGRPEQYF.